This TCR beta chain was sequenced during a study of OX40 agonist ivuxolimab in advanced cancers. Germline V gene sequence: CDR1 SQVTM, CDR2 ANQGSEA. V dropped 4 bases and J dropped 11 bases, with 11 bases sitting between them. The CDR3 is 10 amino acids. This table comes from immunoSEQ multiplex PCR, and its TCRdb copy is limited to in-frame clones, with some not included. Of some 66,000 clones in the sample, 87% were seen once. Source: CD4+ or CD8+ T cells sorted from blood, taken in a trial of the OX40 agonist ivuxolimab. The TCR was taken from an adult with an advanced solid tumor such as melanoma, head and neck, liver or kidney cancer. This chain connects TRBV29-1 to TRBJ1-1; D is uncertain. The CDR3 loop reads CSVVTRSAFF. The DNA for the CDR3 is TGCAGCGTTGTCACCAGGTCTGCTTTCTTT. Full variable domain (remainder filled in from reference TRBV29-1 and TRBJ1-1): SAVISQKPSRDICQRGTSLTIQCQVDSQVTMMFWYRQQPGQSLTLIATANQGSEATYESGFVIDKFPISRPNLTFSTLTVSNMSPEDSSIYLCSVVTRSAFFGQGTRLTVV.